Sequencing of this T cell receptor beta chain was carried out in a study of control samples from healthy donors and cancer patients. Clones were read by immunoSEQ multiplex PCR, and TCRdb kept only the in-frame ones, dropping some. The sample yields roughly 120,000 clones, about 86% seen once. The receptor was derived from a young man in good health. Material: blood.

The CDR3, as DNA: TGTGCCAGTAGTTTCGGCCTCGGCGGCTACACCTTC. Amino acid sequence: CASSFGLGGYTF. The chain links TRBV19 to TRBJ1-2; no clear D gene. CDR3 length: 12 amino acids. V lost 5 bases, J lost 8 bases, and 12 bases lay in between. Germline lookup yields CDR1 LNHDA and CDR2 SQIVND (reference sequence).